Sequencing of this T cell receptor (beta chain) was carried out in a study of vaccination and CD4 T cells after COVID-19. Study as a whole: Cultures that served as controls received a CEFX pool, an HIV-1 Nef pool, or no peptide.

The CDR3 runs to 13 residues. The V gene's germline CDR1 is MNHNS and CDR2 SASEGT. The Oncomine TCR Beta short-read assay was applied to DNA of cultured CD4+ T cells. The source of extracted genomic DNA was cultured CD4+ T cells. TCRdb called the PCR reads again in MiXCR, with one record for every CDR3 protein. The sample lists 9,500 to 10,000 distinct CDR3 sequences; 34% were seen once. On this clonotype itself: The antigen is unknown. One end of the junction fails to match germline, which may point to a read error.

The sample's treatment: approximately nine-day PBMC culture with coronavirus spike peptide pools or control peptides (ViraFEST assay). The unexposed donor provided CD4+ T cells, which were taken before the COVID-19 pandemic (2011-2018). Scientists separated out CD4+ T cells through negative selection following 10 days in culture. J is TRBJ1-5 and V is TRBV6-1; D is uncertain. Sequenced: CD4+ T cells from blood, cultured in vitro. The TCR originated in a human donor in good health. The CDR3 DNA is TGTGCCAGCACCCCCTCTCGCAATCAGTCCCAGCATTTT. It codes for CASTPSRNQSQHF.